The TCR beta chain described here comes from a study of T cells in Graves' hyperthyroidism and ophthalmopathy (dated by TCRdb to the late 2010s). As for the study more broadly: Peripheral blood samples were taken at the time of initial diagnosis, prior to any treatment. A discovery cohort of about a hundred patients, fewer than 50 with Graves' ophthalmopathy and approximately 57 with stable Graves' hyperthyroidism, was used to find distinguishing TCR V-J signatures. An independent validation cohort of around 19 hyperthyroidism patients and approximately 16 patients who later progressed to ophthalmopathy tested prospective prediction of ophthalmopathy. For training and testing, the 100 or so patients in the discovery cohort were randomly divided in a 7:3 ratio. In several Graves' hyperthyroidism patients, the study also compared T-cell repertoires from thyroid tissue with T-cell repertoires from blood. Following sampling, methimazole starting at 30 mg daily was given to hyperthyroidism patients, and high-dose intravenous methylprednisolone was given to ophthalmopathy patients. According to the paper, TCR Vbeta CDR3 sequencing was carried out on 135 peripheral blood samples, which came from around 43 ophthalmopathy, under 80 hyperthyroidism and approximately 17 progressor patients.

In the ophthalmopathy patients, disease was moderately to severely active, with a Clinical Activity Score of 3 or more, a NOSPECS grade of 4 or more, and a duration of less than 3 months. The study excluded patients with uncontrolled infections, other autoimmune diseases, pregnancy or lactation. Diagnoses were based on clinical symptoms, serum thyroxine and TRAb, thyroid ultrasound and orbital computed tomography. PBMCs were separated from roughly 10 ml of fresh peripheral blood using Ficoll-Paque density gradient centrifugation. Trizol reagent was used to extract total RNA, and RNA quality was then checked on an Agilent 2100 Bioanalyzer. The TCR beta CDR3 regions were amplified from RNA transcripts. The TCR CDR3 was subjected to a first round of RT-PCR using the HTBI primer set and the Qiagen OneStep RT-PCR kit. Libraries were constructed in a second round of multiplex PCR, after which size selection and purification were carried out. Paired-end sequencing of the libraries was performed with 100 bp reads on an Illumina HiSeq2000. Per the authors' processing: SOAPnuke was used to process the raw data, with reads discarded if the reads contained adapters or uncalled bases, had a mean Phred below 15, or lacked an exact constant-primer or identifier match. COPE v1.2.5 was used to merge high-quality paired reads, and clonotypes were defined as unique nucleotide sequences. MiTCR v1.1 was used to align the clonotypes against IMGT TRBV, TRBD and TRBJ reference segments. Only V-J combinations with frequency above 0.0001, covering 99% to 99.2% of repertoires, were analysed. A TCS score was defined as the ratio of F50 (clonal expansion) to E x V (chaos), with BLOSUM62-based TCRdist applied between CDR3 peptides within each V-J. Welch's t-statistics and random forest reduced fewer than 600 V-J features to under 15, which were used in a naive Bayes classifier (R e1071). The raw public reads went through TCRdb reprocessing: fastp at Q25, MiXCR clone calling, in-frame beta chains kept. Each CDR3 protein appears once, grouped with its most common genes and DNA. The V and J calls and clone size are TCRdb's, not the authors'. A total of fewer than 500,000 distinct CDR3 sequences appear in this sample, approximately 14% of them only once. The ten largest clones add up to 15% to 20% of the sample.

Trimming takes 3 bases from V and 2 bases from J, and the germline ends sit 5 bases apart. Taken from cysteine to phenylalanine, the CDR3 has 13 residues. This entry keeps only the CDR3 DNA: 39 bases, framed from base 1. Taken from the germline V gene (reference sequence), the CDR1 and CDR2 loops are SEHNR and FQNEAQ. The sample holds many counts of this clonotype. This receptor's antigen is unknown. Per-nucleotide qualities are absent, and no much larger clonotype sits a single base away. The study at large found these results: A 13 V-J signature model separated ophthalmopathy from stable hyperthyroidism, with approximately 87% sensitivity and approximately 81% specificity in cross-validation and 80%/75% in testing. No statistical method was used to set the sample size in advance, and investigators knew the group allocation. In validation, the model predicted progression to ophthalmopathy with over 65% sensitivity and over 72% specificity, a median of 6.5 months before onset. Most expanded thyroid clonotypes (frequency above 0.001) were also detected in blood, a finding suggesting that blood repertoires may reflect thyroid immune responses.

The TCR sequence derives from a woman aged 30 to 39 with Graves' ophthalmopathy. What was sequenced was blood. The rearrangement combines TRBV7-9 with TRBJ1-5; the D gene cannot be resolved reliably. The CDR3 in this case is CASSFAGNQPQHF. DNA sequence: TGTGCCAGCAGCTTCGCGGGCAATCAGCCCCAGCATTTT.